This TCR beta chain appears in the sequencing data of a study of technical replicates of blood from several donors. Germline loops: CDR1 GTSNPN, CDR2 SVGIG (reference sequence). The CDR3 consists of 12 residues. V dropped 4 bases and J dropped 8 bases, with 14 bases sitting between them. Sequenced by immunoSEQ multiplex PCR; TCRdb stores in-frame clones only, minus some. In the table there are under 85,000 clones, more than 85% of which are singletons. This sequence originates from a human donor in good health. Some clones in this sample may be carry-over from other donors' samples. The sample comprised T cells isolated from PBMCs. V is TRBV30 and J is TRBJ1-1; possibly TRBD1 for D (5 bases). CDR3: CAWTTGTLEAFF. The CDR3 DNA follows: TGTGCCTGGACTACAGGTACTTTGGAAGCTTTCTTT.